The clone carrying this T cell receptor beta chain was seen a handful of times. Its matching antigen is unknown. The CDR3 has 18 residues. Looked up from germline, CDR1 is LGHNA and CDR2 is YNFKEQ. With 5 bases removed from V and 5 bases from J, the gap between germline ends came to 26 bases. The data are from a study of blood T cells in healthy people across ages. It was with a sample-barcoded 5' primer and a J-beta primer mix that a second PCR of roughly 6 to 12 cycles was run. Any given sample supplied a minimum of 2.5 million CDR3-containing paired-end reads. MiXCR, applied by TCRdb to the 5' RACE reads, yields one record per CDR3 protein. The sample has approximately 800,000 distinct CDR3 sequences, about 59% seen once. General observations from the study: Age advanced and TCR beta diversity per million T cells fell, roughly linearly.

Isolated PBMCs totaled at least 7 million in each sample. This chain connects TRBV4-2 to TRBJ2-3; tentative D call: TRBD1 (8 bases). This receptor was obtained from a man aged 30 to 45 in good health. Input material: blood. The CDR3 protein is CASSGGGFRDRTEDTQYF. The CDR3, as DNA: TGTGCCAGCAGCGGGGGGGGTTTTAGGGACAGGACGGAAGATACGCAGTATTTT.